The following is a T cell receptor (beta chain) sequence with its context. All enrollees were roughly 18 to 100 years old and from about 24 US areas. The data stem from a study of blood T cell repertoires in COVID-19. The assay was immunoSEQ multiplex PCR, and TCRdb's table has in-frame clones only and misses some. The sample includes approximately 300,000 clones, roughly 86% of them seen just once. This TCR came from a woman aged 30 to 39 who had recovered from COVID-19. What was sequenced was PBMCs or T cells enriched from blood (not recorded which).

The CDR3 loop reads CASSLLLGTGFSEQFF. Written as DNA, the CDR3 is TGTGCCAGCAGTTTACTACTCGGGACAGGTTTTAGTGAGCAGTTCTTC. The chain has TRBV28 and TRBJ2-1; 8 bases are shared with TRBD1. With V trimmed by 2 bases and J by 9 bases, 12 bases remained unmatched. Germline V CDR1 and CDR2: MDHEN, SYDVKM. The CDR3 length is 16 residues. Full variable domain (remainder filled in from reference TRBV28 and TRBJ2-1): DVKVTQSSRYLVKRTGEKVFLECVQDMDHENMFWYRQDPGLGLRLIYFSYDVKMKEKGDIPEGYSVSREKKERFSLILESASTNQTSMYLCASSLLLGTGFSEQFFGPGTRLTVL.